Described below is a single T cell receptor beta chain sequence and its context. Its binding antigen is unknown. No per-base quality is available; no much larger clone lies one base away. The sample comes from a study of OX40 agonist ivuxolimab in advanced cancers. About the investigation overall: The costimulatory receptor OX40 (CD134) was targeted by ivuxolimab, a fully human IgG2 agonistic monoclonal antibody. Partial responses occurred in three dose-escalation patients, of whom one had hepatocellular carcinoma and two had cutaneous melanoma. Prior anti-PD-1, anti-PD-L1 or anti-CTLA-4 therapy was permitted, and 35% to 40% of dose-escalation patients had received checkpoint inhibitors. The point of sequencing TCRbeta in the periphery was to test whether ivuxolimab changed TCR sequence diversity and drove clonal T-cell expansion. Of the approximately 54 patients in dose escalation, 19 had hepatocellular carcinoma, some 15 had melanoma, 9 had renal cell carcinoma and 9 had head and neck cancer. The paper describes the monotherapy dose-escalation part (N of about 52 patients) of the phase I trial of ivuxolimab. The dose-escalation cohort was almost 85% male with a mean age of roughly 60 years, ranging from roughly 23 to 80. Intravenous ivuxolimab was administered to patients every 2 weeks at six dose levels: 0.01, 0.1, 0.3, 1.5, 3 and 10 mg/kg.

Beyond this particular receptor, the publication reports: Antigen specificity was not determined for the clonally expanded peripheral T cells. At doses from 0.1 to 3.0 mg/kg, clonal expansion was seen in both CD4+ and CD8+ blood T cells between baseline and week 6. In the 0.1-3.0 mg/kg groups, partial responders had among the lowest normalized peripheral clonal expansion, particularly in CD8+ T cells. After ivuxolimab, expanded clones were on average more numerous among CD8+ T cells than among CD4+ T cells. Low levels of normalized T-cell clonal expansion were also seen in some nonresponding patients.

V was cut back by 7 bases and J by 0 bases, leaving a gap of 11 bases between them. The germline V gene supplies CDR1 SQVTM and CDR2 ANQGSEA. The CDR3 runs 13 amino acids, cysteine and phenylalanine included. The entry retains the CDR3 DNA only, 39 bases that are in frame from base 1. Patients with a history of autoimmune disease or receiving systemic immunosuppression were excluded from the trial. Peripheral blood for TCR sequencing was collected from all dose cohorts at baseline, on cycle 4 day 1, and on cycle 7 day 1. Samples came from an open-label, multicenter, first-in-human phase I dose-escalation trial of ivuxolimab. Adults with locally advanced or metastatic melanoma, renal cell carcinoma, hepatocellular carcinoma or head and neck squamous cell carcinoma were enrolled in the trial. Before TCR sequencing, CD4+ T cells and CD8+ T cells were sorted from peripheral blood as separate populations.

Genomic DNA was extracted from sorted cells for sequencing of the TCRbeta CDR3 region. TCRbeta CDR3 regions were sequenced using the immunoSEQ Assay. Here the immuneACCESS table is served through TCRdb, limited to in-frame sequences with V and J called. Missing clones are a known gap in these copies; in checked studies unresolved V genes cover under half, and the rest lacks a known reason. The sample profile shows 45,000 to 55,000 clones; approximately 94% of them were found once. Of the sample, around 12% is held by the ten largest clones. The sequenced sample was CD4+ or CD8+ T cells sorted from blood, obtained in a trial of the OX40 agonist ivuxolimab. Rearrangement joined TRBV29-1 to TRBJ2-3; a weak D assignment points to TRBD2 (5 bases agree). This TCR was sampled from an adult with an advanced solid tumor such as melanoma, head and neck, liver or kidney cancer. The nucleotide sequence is TGCAGCGCCGAGGGAGCTAGCACAGATACGCAGTATTTT. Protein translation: CSAEGASTDTQYF.